The rows below give T cell receptor beta chains drawn from one sample of a study of PD-1 blockade in mismatch repair-deficient tumors. The data were produced by immunoSEQ multiplex PCR, yet TCRdb's version contains in-frame clones alone and is incomplete. Here the sample spans about 120,000 clones, roughly 80% being singletons. The sequenced sample was peripheral blood, obtained 60 to 65 weeks after starting pembrolizumab. These receptors were collected from an adult with mismatch repair-deficient cancer. CDR3s include the opening cysteine and the closing phenylalanine or tryptophan. The order of the fields is clone size, V gene, D gene, J gene, CDR3 protein, CDR3 DNA. The D gene is left open where the match is weak. Not all rows give a size; the values are once, few, many and, for expanded clones, a class.

NA	TRBV29-1	NA	TRBJ1-1	CSVEGGLLNTEAFF	TGCAGCGTTGAGGGCGGCCTTTTGAACACTGAAGCTTTCTTT
NA	TRBV11-3	NA	TRBJ1-1	CASSLGDIGAEAFF	TGTGCCAGCAGCTTAGGTGACATCGGGGCTGAAGCTTTCTTT
NA	TRBV12-5	NA	TRBJ2-7	CASVLTVDSYEQYF	TGTGCTAGTGTTTTGACAGTAGACTCCTACGAGCAGTACTTC
NA	TRBV30	NA	TRBJ1-1	CAGRGTEAFF	TGTGCCGGCAGGGGCACTGAAGCTTTCTTT
NA	TRBV6-1	NA	TRBJ2-4	CASRAGPAKNIQYF	TGTGCCAGCAGGGCGGGCCCGGCCAAAAACATTCAGTACTTC
NA	TRBV9	NA	TRBJ2-1	CASSVGGVWNNEQFF	TGTGCCAGCAGCGTAGGGGGTGTGTGGAACAATGAGCAGTTCTTC
NA	TRBV9	NA	TRBJ1-1	CASSVLRGGTEAFF	TGTGCCAGCAGCGTCCTTCGAGGGGGCACTGAAGCTTTCTTT
NA	TRBV19	NA	TRBJ1-1	CASRGGRSGYEAFF	TGTGCCAGTCGGGGCGGGAGATCCGGATATGAAGCTTTCTTT
NA	TRBV5-1	NA	TRBJ2-7	CASSLKPPSSYEQYF	TGCGCCAGCAGCTTAAAGCCACCCTCCTCCTACGAGCAGTACTTC
NA	TRBV30	TRBD2	TRBJ2-2	CAWTLGLAGVAGELFF	TGTGCCTGGACCTTAGGACTAGCGGGAGTAGCGGGGGAGCTGTTTTTT
NA	TRBV9	TRBD2	TRBJ2-5	CASSVSGRIQETQYF	TGTGCCAGCAGCGTCAGCGGGAGAATCCAAGAGACCCAGTACTTC
once	TRBV4-2	NA	TRBJ2-1	CASSQDRTSPSEQFF	TGTGCCAGCAGCCAAGATAGAACTAGCCCCAGTGAGCAGTTCTTC
NA	TRBV30	TRBD1	TRBJ1-1	CAWSGRDSTEAFF	TGTGCCTGGAGTGGACGGGACAGCACTGAAGCTTTCTTT
NA	TRBV9	TRBD1	TRBJ2-2	CASSVLTGAGELFF	TGTGCCAGCAGCGTACTGACAGGGGCCGGGGAGCTGTTTTTT
NA	TRBV9	NA	TRBJ2-7	CASTPGPDPYEQYF	TGTGCCAGCACCCCGGGACCTGACCCCTACGAGCAGTACTTC
NA	TRBV28	NA	TRBJ1-1	CASSSAPEAFF	TGTGCCAGCAGTTCAGCCCCTGAAGCTTTCTTT
NA	TRBV4-2	NA	TRBJ2-3	CASRPRHGDSDTQYF	TGTGCCAGCAGGCCAAGACATGGCGATTCAGATACGCAGTATTTT
NA	TRBV2	TRBD1	TRBJ2-5	CASSIQGQGGETQYF	TGTGCCAGCAGTATTCAGGGACAGGGGGGAGAGACCCAGTACTTC
NA	TRBV5-4	NA	TRBJ1-1	CAGWVGTEAFF	TGTGCCGGGTGGGTAGGCACTGAAGCTTTCTTT
NA	TRBV12-5	NA	TRBJ2-7	CASGLIDYEQYF	TGTGCTAGTGGTTTGATCGACTACGAGCAGTACTTC
NA	TRBV11-3	NA	TRBJ2-5	CASSFGRSSGTQYF	TGTGCCAGCAGCTTTGGGCGGTCGTCAGGGACCCAGTACTTC
NA	TRBV7-2	NA	TRBJ1-3	CASSLDGGNTIYF	TGTGCCAGCAGCTTAGACGGAGGAAACACCATATATTTT
NA	TRBV6-4	TRBD1	TRBJ2-3	CASSDSTGGADTQYF	TGTGCCAGCAGTGACTCGACAGGGGGCGCAGATACGCAGTATTTT
NA	TRBV6-1	NA	TRBJ2-1	CASSVRADSYNEQFF	TGTGCCAGCAGTGTTAGGGCAGACTCCTACAATGAGCAGTTCTTC
NA	TRBV19	NA	TRBJ1-3	CASRSRGLGGNTIYF	TGTGCCAGCCGATCCCGGGGCCTAGGTGGAAACACCATATATTTT
NA	TRBV5-6	NA	TRBJ2-7	CASSPVGTGHYEQYF	TGTGCCAGCAGCCCCGTGGGGACCGGTCACTACGAGCAGTACTTC
NA	TRBV9	TRBD2	TRBJ2-3	CASSKGTSPDTQYF	TGTGCCAGCAGCAAGGGGACTAGTCCAGATACGCAGTATTTT
NA	TRBV5-1	TRBD1	TRBJ2-2	CASSSRTGRSEAAGELFF	TGCGCCAGCAGCTCCAGGACAGGGAGGTCGGAAGCAGCCGGGGAGCTGTTTTTT